What follows are 31 T cell receptor beta chains derived from one specimen sequenced in a study of blood T cells in healthy people across ages. It was with a sample-barcoded 5' primer and a J-beta primer mix that a second PCR of roughly 7 to 12 cycles was run. TCRdb reprocessed the 5' RACE reads with MiXCR, giving one entry per CDR3 protein. Among about 730,000 distinct CDR3 sequences listed, around 46% were seen once. Sequenced: blood. The receptors shown here come from a woman in her sixties or seventies in good health.

This clonotype appeared a few times. The chain's CDR3 is CASSLGRINQPQHF. Written as DNA, the CDR3 is TGTGCCAGCAGCTTAGGGCGGATCAATCAGCCCCAGCATTTT. V and J are TRBV7-2 and TRBJ1-5; no reliable D call. V was trimmed by 1 base and J by 3 bases, leaving 7 bases between them. The germline V gene has CDR1 SGHTA and CDR2 FQGNSA. This CDR3 comprises 14 residues.

The table lists this clonotype with a few counts. The genes are TRBV5-1 and TRBJ2-7; D unresolved. The V and J ends lost 5 bases and 2 bases respectively, with 14 bases between them. There are 14 residues in the CDR3. Germline V lookup: CDR1 SGHRS, CDR2 YFSETQ. The CDR3: CASSTPKTAYEQYF. The CDR3 bases are TGCGCCAGCAGTACTCCTAAAACAGCCTACGAGCAGTACTTC.

The sample holds a few counts of this clonotype. CDR3: CASSKVVGISTYEQFF. The DNA of the CDR3 is TGTGCCAGCTCCAAGGTGGTTGGGATCTCGACCTATGAGCAGTTCTTC. This sequence joins TRBV6-1 and TRBJ2-1, with D unclear. This CDR3 is 16 amino acids long. V gave up 8 bases and J gave up 8 bases, with 25 bases separating them. Germline V gene lookup returns CDR1 MNHNS and CDR2 SASEGT.

The chain combines TRBV20-1 with TRBJ2-3; D is tentatively TRBD1 or TRBD2 (5 bases each). CDR1 is DFQATT, CDR2 SNEGSKA, per germline (reference sequence). The CDR3 length is 13 residues. The V end lost 0 bases, the J end lost 4 bases, and 8 bases lay between the germline ends. The CDR3 sequence is CSARDRGPDTQYF. The CDR3 DNA is TGCAGTGCTAGAGATCGGGGCCCAGATACGCAGTATTTT.

This clonotype was seen more than once but under ten times. V and J are TRBV5-6 and TRBJ2-3, with 7 bases identical to TRBD1. This CDR3 contains 16 residues. J was trimmed by 0 bases and V by 0 bases; bases with no gene match: 4. The germline CDR1 and CDR2 sequences are SGHDT and YYEEEE. CDR3 loop: CASSLGPGGSTDTQYF. The CDR3 coding sequence is TGTGCCAGCAGCTTGGGGCCAGGGGGTAGCACAGATACGCAGTATTTT.

V usage is TRBV27 and J usage is TRBJ2-3, with a weak D call TRBD2 (5 bases). CDR1 MNHEY and CDR2 SMNVEV come from the germline V gene (reference sequence). This CDR3 contains 13 residues. V shed 4 bases and J shed 7 bases, with 12 bases lying between them. CDR3: CASSWGVENTQYF. CDR3 bases: TGTGCCAGCAGTTGGGGAGTAGAGAATACGCAGTATTTT.

This clonotype is a singleton in its sample. Its ends do not fully match the called genes, so a read error is possible. V is TRBV20-1 and J is TRBJ1-2; no clear D gene. CDR3 size: 14 residues. Germline loops: CDR1 DFQATT, CDR2 SNEGSKA (reference sequence). The CDR3 region is CSVRDLQANYGYTF. Here the CDR3 DNA reads TGCAGTGTTAGAGATCTGCAAGCTAACTATGGCTACACCTTC.

J is TRBJ2-3 and V is TRBV12-3 or TRBV12-4; 10 bases align to TRBD2. The J segment lost 8 bases and the V segment lost 7 bases, leaving 9 bases of the junction unmatched. The CDR3 covers 14 residues. CDR3 protein: CASTNDSGGGTQYF. The CDR3 region has the DNA TGTGCCAGCACCAACGACAGCGGGGGGGGTACGCAGTATTTT.

As regards this clonotype: A read error may explain this, as a much larger clone is one base away. J is TRBJ2-7 and V is TRBV29-1, with D possibly being TRBD1 or TRBD2 (5 bases each). This CDR3 is built from 13 residues. Germline assignment: CDR1 SQVTM and CDR2 ANQGSEA. CDR3: CGVMPRDVYEQYF. In DNA, the CDR3 is TGCGGCGTGATGCCCCGGGACGTTTACGAGCAGTACTTC.

The chain carries TRBV29-1 and TRBJ2-5; D perhaps matches TRBD1 (5 bases). Germline V gene data show CDR1 as SQVTM and CDR2 as ANQGSEA. The CDR3 loop spans 13 amino acids. The germline V and J ends were trimmed by 6 bases and 2 bases, with 13 bases remaining between them. CDR3 nucleotide sequence: TGCAGCGTAATAGGGGCAGGACAAGAGACCCAGTACTTC. Translating it yields CSVIGAGQETQYF.

The V gene is TRBV20-1, the J gene TRBJ2-1; 10 nucleotides align to TRBD2. CDR3 length equals 14 residues. Germline CDR1 and CDR2: DFQATT and SNEGSKA (reference sequence). The ends lost 4 bases at V and 3 bases at J; junction bases unmatched: 3. The CDR3: CSAKRGGNYNEQFF. The CDR3 DNA reads TGCAGTGCTAAGCGGGGGGGCAACTACAATGAGCAGTTCTTC.

This clonotype was counted a few times. This rearrangement joins TRBV15 to TRBJ2-1, with D perhaps matching TRBD1 or TRBD2 (5 bases each). V was cut by 0 bases and J by 5 bases, with 11 bases left in between. The germline gives CDR1 LNHNV, CDR2 YYDKDF (reference sequence). CDR3 length: 15 residues. The CDR3 DNA is TGTGCCACCAGCAGAGATCTGGGGACGGACAATGAGCAGTTCTTC. Translation gives CATSRDLGTDNEQFF.

This clonotype was detected a few times. The chain employs TRBV12-3 or TRBV12-4 and TRBJ2-1; D may be TRBD2 (7 bases). With 0 bases removed from V and 9 bases from J, the gap between germline ends came to 12 bases. CDR3 length: 14 amino acids. This CDR3 reads CASSLAWEGGEQFF. DNA for the CDR3: TGTGCCAGCAGTTTAGCGTGGGAGGGGGGTGAGCAGTTCTTC.

The chain couples TRBV7-2 to TRBJ2-3; 12 positions agree with TRBD2. The germline gives CDR1 SGHTA, CDR2 FQGNSA. This CDR3 contains 14 residues. V was clipped by 6 bases and J by 5 bases; unmatched bases: 3. The CDR3 reads CASRLTSGGDTQYF. As DNA, the CDR3 is TGTGCCAGCAGGTTGACTAGCGGGGGAGATACGCAGTATTTT.

This chain uses TRBV6-2 or TRBV6-3 with TRBJ2-5; tentative D call: TRBD2 (5 bases). Germline V CDR1 and CDR2: MNHEY, SVGEGT. The CDR3 consists of 13 residues. Between the trimmed V and J ends, which lost 5 bases and 11 bases, there was a span of 18 bases. CDR3: CASSRTANNEQYF. CDR3 nucleotides: TGTGCCAGCAGTCGGACTGCTAACAATGAGCAGTACTTC.

This chain connects TRBV6-5 to TRBJ2-5; perhaps TRBD1 as D (7 bases). The CDR3 extends over 19 amino acids. Germline values: CDR1 MNHEY, CDR2 SVGAGI. V lost 2 bases, J lost 1 base, and 23 bases lay in between. DNA of the CDR3: TGTGCCAGCAGTTACACACAGGGGAGCACGGGAGACCCCCAAGAGACCCAGTACTTC. Its protein is CASSYTQGSTGDPQETQYF.

Only a few counts were recorded for this clonotype. This chain connects TRBV7-9 to TRBJ1-2, with no clear D. The CDR3 is 12 residues long. V lost 4 bases, J lost 5 bases, and 8 bases lay in between. Looked up from germline, CDR1 is SEHNR and CDR2 is FQNEAQ (reference sequence). The CDR3 spells CASSSTAYGYTF. The CDR3 DNA reads TGTGCCAGCAGCTCAACAGCATATGGCTACACCTTC. Filled out from reference TRBV7-9 and TRBJ1-2, the complete variable domain reads DTGVSQNPRHKITKRGQNVTFRCDPISEHNRLYWYRQTLGQGPEFLTYFQNEAQLEKSRLLSDRFSAERPKGSFSTLEIQRTEQGDSAMYLCASSSTAYGYTFGSGTRLTVV.

This clonotype was counted at least ten times. This chain links TRBV5-1 with TRBJ2-5; no clear D gene. This CDR3 comprises 11 residues. Germline assignment: CDR1 SGHRS and CDR2 YFSETQ. The V end was cut by 5 bases, the J end by 2 bases, with 4 bases between. The CDR3, as DNA: TGCGCCAGCAGAGAACAAGAGACCCAGTACTTC. As protein: CASREQETQYF.

This chain joins TRBV7-2 and TRBJ2-5; 8 bases are a match to TRBD2. Germline V gives CDR1 SGHTA, CDR2 FQGNSA. There are 16 residues in the CDR3. V trimming: 6 bases; J trimming: 0 bases; junction bases outside the gene matches: 9. The CDR3 coding sequence is TGTGCCAGCAGAAAAACGGGGGGGCTTTACCAAGAGACCCAGTACTTC. Amino acid sequence: CASRKTGGLYQETQYF.

The CDR3 region has the DNA TGTGCCAGCAGCTTGCACATTCCGGCTTTCTTT. Protein: CASSLHIPAFF. The V gene is TRBV7-9, the J gene TRBJ1-1, with D uncertain. The V end lost 3 bases, the J end lost 11 bases, and 10 bases lay between the germline ends. This CDR3 contains 11 residues. CDR1 and CDR2 (germline): SEHNR, FQNEAQ (reference sequence).

The chain combines TRBV5-1 with TRBJ2-3; 8 nucleotides line up with TRBD2. The V and J ends lost 1 base and 4 bases, in that order; junction bases with no gene match: 5. Germline lookup yields CDR1 SGHRS and CDR2 YFSETQ. This CDR3 has 15 amino acids. The CDR3 region has the DNA TGCGCCAGCAGCTTGTCGCGGGGGGTGGCAGATACGCAGTATTTT. It is translated as CASSLSRGVADTQYF. Combining the CDR3 with reference TRBV5-1 and TRBJ2-3 gives the whole variable domain KAGVTQTPRYLIKTRGQQVTLSCSPISGHRSVSWYQQTPGQGLQFLFEYFSETQRNKGNFPGRFSGRQFSNSRSEMNVSTLELGDSALYLCASSLSRGVADTQYFGPGTRLTVL.

This clonotype was found a few times. The rearrangement joins TRBV7-9 to TRBJ2-7; possibly TRBD2 for D (5 bases). The V and J ends lost 5 bases and 2 bases respectively, with 13 bases between them. The CDR3 extends over 14 amino acids. In germline, CDR1 is SEHNR, CDR2 FQNEAQ (reference sequence). CDR3 sequence (DNA): TGTGCCAGCAGCCATCCACTAGAACCCTACGAGCAGTACTTC. Translated: CASSHPLEPYEQYF.

The V gene is TRBV21-1, the J gene TRBJ2-5; the listed D gene, TRBD1, was not tested against the DNA. TRBV21-1 is assigned pseudogene status. The CDR3 loop spans 18 amino acids. CDR3 region: CASSKGSFGQGVKETQYF. The CDR3 DNA is TGTGCCAGCAGCAAAGGATCATTCGGACAGGGGGTGAAAGAGACCCAGTACTTC.

This clonotype showed up just a few times. J is TRBJ1-5 and V is TRBV2; perhaps TRBD1 as D (5 bases). Germline assignment: CDR1 SNHLY and CDR2 FYNNEI. Trimming shortened V by 6 bases and J by 4 bases, and 13 bases separated the two germline ends. The CDR3 is 14 amino acids. CDR3 bases: TGTGCCAGCAGCCCCATGGGGGTTAATCAGCCCCAGCATTTT. Translated: CASSPMGVNQPQHF.

V is TRBV30 and J is TRBJ1-2, with 7 bases fitting TRBD1. The length of the CDR3 is 13 residues. Germline V lookup: CDR1 GTSNPN, CDR2 SVGIG (reference sequence). The trim removed 0 bases at V and 8 bases at J, leaving 6 bases unmatched. This CDR3 reads CAWSVATGWGYTF. In DNA form, the CDR3 reads TGTGCCTGGAGTGTAGCGACAGGGTGGGGCTACACCTTC. Complete variable domain (other parts from reference TRBV30 and TRBJ1-2): SQTIHQWPATLVQPVGSPLSLECTVEGTSNPNLYWYRQAAGRGLQLLFYSVGIGQISSEVPQNLSASRPQDRQFILSSKKLLLSDSGFYLCAWSVATGWGYTFGSGTRLTVV.

The chain is built from TRBV29-1 and TRBJ2-5; 10 bases align to TRBD1. V lost 1 base to trimming and J lost 5 bases; unmatched junction nucleotides: 4. The CDR3 is 14 residues long. The germline V gene encodes CDR1 SQVTM and CDR2 ANQGSEA. CDR3 protein: CSVEAGTGEETQYF. The DNA of the CDR3 is TGCAGCGTTGAAGCTGGGACAGGGGAGGAGACCCAGTACTTC.

J is TRBJ1-5 and V is TRBV28, with unresolved D. CDR3 size: 15 residues. The V gene lost 4 bases and the J gene lost 0 bases, with 10 bases spanning the gap. The germline V gene encodes CDR1 MDHEN and CDR2 SYDVKM. The CDR3 loop reads CASSSPRGSNQPQHF. The CDR3 bases are TGTGCCAGCAGTTCCCCCCGGGGTAGCAATCAGCCCCAGCATTTT.

This clonotype was seen more than once but under ten times. CDR3 sequence reads: CASSLGLLTTRNEQFF. The CDR3 DNA follows: TGTGCCAGCAGCTTGGGACTCCTGACGACTCGCAATGAGCAGTTCTTC. The chain combines TRBV7-6 with TRBJ2-1; weak D call: TRBD2 (6 bases). The germline V gene has CDR1 SGHVS and CDR2 FNYEAQ. The length of the CDR3 is 16 residues. With 3 bases removed from V and 6 bases from J, the gap between germline ends came to 18 bases.

Only a few counts were recorded for this clonotype. The chain carries TRBV7-9 and TRBJ2-7; 9 positions agree with TRBD1. CDR3 size: 16 residues. The V segment lost 5 bases and the J segment 2 bases; nucleotides outside the gene matches: 10. Germline loops: CDR1 SEHNR, CDR2 FQNEAQ (reference sequence). As DNA, the CDR3 is TGTGCCAGCAGCCCTTGGGGGACAGGGAAGCCCTACGAGCAGTACTTC. Encoded protein: CASSPWGTGKPYEQYF.

The chain carries TRBV9 and TRBJ1-2; D not resolved. V lost 0 bases to trimming and J lost 4 bases, with 7 bases between them. Germline V gene data show CDR1 as SGDLS and CDR2 as YYNGEE. The CDR3 has 13 residues. The CDR3 region is CASSVEAAYGYTF. CDR3 coding DNA: TGTGCCAGCAGCGTAGAGGCCGCCTATGGCTACACCTTC.

There are a few counts of this clonotype. The rearrangement uses TRBV7-6 and TRBJ2-5; possibly TRBD1 or TRBD2 for D (6 bases each). The V gene's germline CDR1 is SGHVS and CDR2 FNYEAQ. The CDR3 runs to 14 residues. V was clipped by 5 bases and J by 5 bases, with 15 bases between them. The CDR3 loop reads CASSTWGALETQYF. In DNA, the CDR3 is TGTGCCAGCAGCACCTGGGGGGCCTTGGAGACCCAGTACTTC.